The 13 T cell receptor beta chains presented below share a single source sample, sequenced in a study of blood T cells in healthy people across ages. A second PCR of 7 to 11 cycles used a sample-barcoded 5' primer and a J-beta primer mix. In TCRdb, the 5' RACE reads were re-called with MiXCR into one record per CDR3 protein. The sample lists more than 800,000 distinct CDR3 sequences, around 28% seen once, with roughly 17% in the top ten. The material sequenced was blood. The origin of the receptors is an elderly woman in good health.

The rearrangement links TRBV20-1 to TRBJ1-6; D is undetermined. The CDR3 covers 16 residues. CDR1 is DFQATT and CDR2 is SNEGSKA in the germline V gene (reference sequence). V was pared by 1 base and J by 4 bases, with 14 bases between. The CDR3 DNA follows: TGCAGTGCTAGAGCGAGTCTGGGCGTATATAATTCACCCCTCCACTTT. This sequence encodes CSARASLGVYNSPLHF.

The gene calls are TRBV30 and TRBJ1-5; D remains ambiguous. Deletions cut 2 bases from V and 5 bases from J, with 10 bases between. CDR1 is GTSNPN, CDR2 SVGIG, per germline (reference sequence). The CDR3 is 13 residues long. CDR3 amino acids: CAWSITYDQPQHF. The CDR3 coding sequence is TGTGCCTGGAGTATTACCTACGATCAGCCCCAGCATTTT.

Worth noting for this clonotype: Germline and junction disagree at one end, which may indicate a read error. This chain links TRBV5-5 with TRBJ1-2; D may be TRBD1 (5 bases). Germline V gene sequence: CDR1 SGHKS, CDR2 YYEKEE (reference sequence). This CDR3 has 13 amino acids. CDR3 nucleotide sequence: TGTGCCGGCAGCTTGGAGGGGAGGAATGGCTACACCTTC. This sequence encodes CAGSLEGRNGYTF.

This sequence joins TRBV7-2 and TRBJ2-5, with 7 bases that match TRBD1. The CDR3 totals 15 residues. CDR1 SGHTA and CDR2 FQGNSA come from the germline V gene. V was pared by 1 base and J by 11 bases, with 13 bases of the junction left unmatched. CDR3 loop: CASSLGGTRGNEQYF. The CDR3 coding sequence is TGTGCCAGCAGCTTAGGGGGGACCAGGGGGAATGAGCAGTACTTC.

As to this clonotype: Sequence at one end of the junction differs from germline and may be a read error. V gene TRBV24-1 combines with J gene TRBJ2-1, with a weak D call TRBD1 (5 bases). CDR3 size: 14 residues. Germline V gene data show CDR1 as KGHDR and CDR2 as SFDVKD. The CDR3, as DNA: TGTGCCACCAGTGATGACAGATCCTACAATAAGCAGTTCTTC. Encoded protein: CATSDDRSYNKQFF.

The sample holds one count of this clonotype. This chain connects TRBV4-1 to TRBJ2-2, with D possibly being TRBD2 (7 bases). The ends were cut back, 4 bases at V and 6 bases at J, with 15 bases in the middle. This CDR3 comprises 15 residues. Germline CDR1 MGHRA, CDR2 YSYEKL. The chain's CDR3 is CASSPRGGDAGELFF. In DNA form, the CDR3 reads TGCGCCAGCAGCCCTAGGGGGGGGGACGCCGGGGAGCTGTTTTTT.

The chain carries TRBV13 and TRBJ2-4; no definite D call. This CDR3 comprises 13 residues. The germline V gene encodes CDR1 PRHDT and CDR2 FYEKMQ (reference sequence). The V gene lost 0 bases and the J gene lost 7 bases, with 7 bases spanning the gap. The CDR3 is CASSLGRANIQYF. CDR3 in DNA: TGTGCCAGCAGCTTAGGTCGAGCCAACATTCAGTACTTC.

This clonotype was counted between two and nine times. CDR3 nucleotide sequence: TGTGCCAGCTCATCAGGACTAGAGCAGTACTTC. Translated: CASSSGLEQYF. The genes are TRBV18 and TRBJ2-7, with a weak D call TRBD2 (6 bases). The CDR3 contains 11 residues. Per the germline V gene, CDR1 is KGHSH and CDR2 is LQKENI. Deletions cut 5 bases from V and 7 bases from J, with 9 bases between.

There are many counts of this clonotype. The V and J genes are TRBV6-2 or TRBV6-3 and TRBJ2-5; the match to TRBD2 covers 13 bases. Trimming took 2 bases from V and 4 from J; bases not matched to a gene: 7. The germline gives CDR1 MNHEY, CDR2 SVGEGT. This CDR3 is 17 amino acids long. The CDR3 coding sequence is TGTGCCAGCAGTTACCCAAGACTAGCGGGGGGCGGAGAGACCCAGTACTTC. Translating it yields CASSYPRLAGGGETQYF.

The V gene is TRBV29-1, the J gene TRBJ1-4, with D possibly being TRBD1 (6 bases). CDR3 length: 14 amino acids. The germline V gene has CDR1 SQVTM and CDR2 ANQGSEA. Trimming left V 7 bases short and J 8 bases short, with 20 bases between. CDR3 protein: CSALLAGVGEKLFF. The CDR3 DNA reads as TGCAGCGCCCTACTAGCAGGGGTTGGGGAAAAACTGTTTTTT.

For this clonotype: A much larger clone is a single base away; this may be a read error. The chain has TRBV20-1 and TRBJ2-4, with a tentative D call TRBD1 (7 bases). V was trimmed by 7 bases and J by 4 bases, leaving 20 bases between them. CDR1 is DFQATT, CDR2 SNEGSKA, per germline (reference sequence). The CDR3 covers 15 residues. Here the CDR3 reads CSVTIRQGGKNIQYF. The DNA for the CDR3 is TGCAGTGTTACAATCCGCCAGGGGGGAAAAAACATTCAGTACTTC.

The J gene is TRBJ1-5, the V gene TRBV5-5; a possible D gene is TRBD1 (5 bases). Trimming cost V 1 base and J 1 base, with 27 bases left between them. The CDR3 sequence is 21 residues long. Germline CDR1 SGHKS, CDR2 YYEKEE (reference sequence). The CDR3 region is CASSLFPSSGLVEGSNQPQHF. CDR3 DNA: TGTGCCAGCAGCTTGTTTCCAAGCTCAGGACTCGTCGAGGGGAGCAATCAGCCCCAGCATTTT. Based on the CDR3 plus reference TRBV5-5 and TRBJ1-5, the full variable domain is DAGVTQSPTHLIKTRGQQVTLRCSPISGHKSVSWYQQVLGQGPQFIFQYYEKEERGRGNFPDRFSARQFPNYSSELNVNALLLGDSALYLCASSLFPSSGLVEGSNQPQHFGDGTRLSIL.

The chain uses TRBV18 and TRBJ1-1, with 9 bases fitting TRBD1. The germline gives CDR1 KGHSH, CDR2 LQKENI. Unmatched junction bases numbered 8, after V lost 4 bases and J lost 5 bases. This CDR3 has 15 amino acids. The DNA of the CDR3 is TGTGCCAGCTCACATCCGGACAGGGGTGGAACTGAAGCTTTCTTT. The encoded protein is CASSHPDRGGTEAFF.